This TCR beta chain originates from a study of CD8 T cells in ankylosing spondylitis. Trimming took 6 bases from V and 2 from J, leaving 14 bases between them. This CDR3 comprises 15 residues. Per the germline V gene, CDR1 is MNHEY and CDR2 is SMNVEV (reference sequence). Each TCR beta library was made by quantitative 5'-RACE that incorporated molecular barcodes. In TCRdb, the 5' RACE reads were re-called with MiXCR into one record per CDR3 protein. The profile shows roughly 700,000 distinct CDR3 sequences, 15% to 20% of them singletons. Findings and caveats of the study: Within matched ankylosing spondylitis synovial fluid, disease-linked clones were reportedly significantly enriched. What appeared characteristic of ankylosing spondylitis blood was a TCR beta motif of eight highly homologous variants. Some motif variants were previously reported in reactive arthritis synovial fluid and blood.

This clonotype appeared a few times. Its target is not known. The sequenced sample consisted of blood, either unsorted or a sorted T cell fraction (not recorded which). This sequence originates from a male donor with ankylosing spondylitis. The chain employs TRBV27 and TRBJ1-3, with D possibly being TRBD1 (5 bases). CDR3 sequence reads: CASSPSGPTGNTIYF. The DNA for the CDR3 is TGTGCCAGCAGCCCCTCAGGGCCCACTGGAAACACCATATATTTT.